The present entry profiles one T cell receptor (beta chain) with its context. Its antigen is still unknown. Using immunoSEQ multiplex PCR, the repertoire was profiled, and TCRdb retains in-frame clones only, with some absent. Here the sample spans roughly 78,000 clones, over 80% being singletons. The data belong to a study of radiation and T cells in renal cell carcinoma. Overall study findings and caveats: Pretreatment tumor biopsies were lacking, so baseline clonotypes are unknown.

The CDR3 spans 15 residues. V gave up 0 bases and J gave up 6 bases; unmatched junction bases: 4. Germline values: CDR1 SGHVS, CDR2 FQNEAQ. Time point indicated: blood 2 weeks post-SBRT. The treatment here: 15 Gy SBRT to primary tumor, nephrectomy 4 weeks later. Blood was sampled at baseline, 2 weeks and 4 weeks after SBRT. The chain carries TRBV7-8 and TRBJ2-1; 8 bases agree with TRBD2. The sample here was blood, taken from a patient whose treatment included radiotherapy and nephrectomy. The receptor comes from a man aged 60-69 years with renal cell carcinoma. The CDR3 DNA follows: TGTGCCAGCAGCTTAGCGGTAGCGGGAAGCAATGAGCAGTTCTTC. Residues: CASSLAVAGSNEQFF. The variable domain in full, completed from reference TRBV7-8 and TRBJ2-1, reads GAGVSQSPRYKVAKRGQDVALRCDPISGHVSLFWYQQALGQGPEFLTYFQNEAQLDKSGLPSDRFFAERPEGSVSTLKIQRTQQEDSAVYLCASSLAVAGSNEQFFGPGTRLTVL.